One T cell receptor (beta chain) is described in this entry. The entry originates in a study of blood T cell repertoires in COVID-19. Germline V gene lookup returns CDR1 SGHNT and CDR2 YYREEE (reference sequence). Trimming removed 4 bases at V and 2 bases at J, with 13 bases between. This CDR3 is built from 16 residues. Repertoires were generated with immunoSEQ multiplex PCR, while TCRdb's copy carries only in-frame clones and drops some. Seen here are roughly 150,000 clones, around four fifths observed once, and the top ten hold roughly 2%. This chain links TRBV5-4 with TRBJ2-6, with D perhaps matching TRBD2 (6 bases). This receptor was taken from a woman of 80 years or more with acute or convalescent COVID-19. The sample taken for sequencing was peripheral blood. The CDR3 spells CASSPRAGTGANVLTF. For the CDR3, the DNA is TGTGCCAGCAGCCCCCGGGCGGGGACTGGGGCCAACGTCCTGACTTTC.